The 15 T cell receptor beta chains listed next were all sequenced from one sample in a study of cytomegalovirus exposure and HLA in healthy donors. Primers for the PCR totalled 60 Vbeta and 13 Jbeta. Clones were read by immunoSEQ multiplex PCR, and TCRdb kept only the in-frame ones, dropping some. Of more than 90,000 clones in the sample, around 80% are singletons; the top ten hold roughly 8.8%. What was sequenced was PBMCs. All receptors derive from a human donor in good health.

This clone is a singleton in its sample. The chain carries TRBV5-1 and TRBJ2-7; possibly TRBD2 for D (6 bases). The germline CDR1 and CDR2 sequences are SGHRS and YFSETQ. CDR3 length: 16 amino acids. The ends were cut back, 0 bases at V and 2 bases at J, with 15 bases in the middle. CDR3 in amino acids: CASSLGGRRGTYEQYF. The DNA for the CDR3 is TGCGCCAGCAGCTTGGGTGGTAGGAGGGGAACCTACGAGCAGTACTTC.

The DNA of the CDR3 is TGCAGCGTTGTCGGGTCCCGGGAGGTAGAGACCCAGTACTTC. It encodes CSVVGSREVETQYF. The chain has TRBV29-1 and TRBJ2-5, with 7 bases aligning to TRBD2. The germline V gene encodes CDR1 SQVTM and CDR2 ANQGSEA. The length of the CDR3 is 14 residues. The trim removed 4 bases at V and 4 bases at J, leaving 9 bases unmatched. Filled out from reference TRBV29-1 and TRBJ2-5, the complete variable domain reads SAVISQKPSRDICQRGTSLTIQCQVDSQVTMMFWYRQQPGQSLTLIATANQGSEATYESGFVIDKFPISRPNLTFSTLTVSNMSPEDSSIYLCSVVGSREVETQYFGPGTRLLVL.

This chain joins TRBV6-1 and TRBJ1-4; 7 positions agree with TRBD1. Germline trimming cut 7 bases from V and 7 bases from J; bases unmatched to any gene: 12. The CDR3 consists of 15 residues. CDR1 MNHNS and CDR2 SASEGT come from the germline V gene. The CDR3 DNA follows: TGTGCCAGCACTCAAACAGGGGTCGGTGGTGAAAAACTGTTTTTT. Translated, it gives CASTQTGVGGEKLFF.

This chain connects TRBV7-6 to TRBJ2-2; D might be TRBD2 (5 bases). Germline V CDR1 and CDR2: SGHVS, FNYEAQ. V lost 4 bases and J 5 bases, leaving 17 bases between the germline ends. The CDR3 totals 16 residues. In nucleotides, the CDR3 is TGTGCCAGCAGCTCCTCGGGGAAAACTAGGACCGGGGAGCTGTTTTTT. Translation: CASSSSGKTRTGELFF.

The V and J genes are TRBV10-3 and TRBJ2-5; the match to TRBD2 covers 10 bases. The germline CDR1 and CDR2 sequences are ENHRY and SYGVKD. V shed 6 bases, J shed 4 bases, and the junction held 14 bases outside the gene matches. This CDR3 region has 17 residues. CDR3 nucleotide sequence: TGTGCCATCAGCTCCACCCTTACTAGCGGGAATACAGAGACCCAGTACTTC. It translates to CAISSTLTSGNTETQYF.

The chain employs TRBV5-1 and TRBJ2-2, with 8 bases matching TRBD1. The CDR3 spans 20 residues. The germline gives CDR1 SGHRS, CDR2 YFSETQ. After removal of 4 bases from V and 0 bases from J, the junction contained 17 bases not matched to a gene. The CDR3 protein is CASSIGTGYFRDTNTGELFF. The CDR3 DNA sequence: TGCGCCAGCAGCATCGGGACAGGCTATTTCCGAGATACGAACACCGGGGAGCTGTTTTTT.

This rearrangement joins TRBV6-6 to TRBJ2-5; the match to TRBD2 covers 9 bases. The CDR3 has 14 amino acids. Unmatched junction bases numbered 8, after V lost 5 bases and J lost 7 bases. CDR1 is MNHNY, CDR2 SVGAGI, per germline (reference sequence). The CDR3 bases are TGTGCCAGCAGTCATAGCGGGGGTCAGGGGACCCAGTACTTC. It translates to CASSHSGGQGTQYF.

This chain's CDR3 is CASSGQNYGYTF. Here the CDR3 DNA reads TGTGCCAGCAGCGGGCAGAACTATGGCTACACCTTC. This sequence joins TRBV11-3 and TRBJ1-2; D call uncertain. V was pared by 5 bases and J by 2 bases, with 6 bases between. The CDR3 totals 12 residues. The V gene's germline CDR1 is SGHNT and CDR2 YENEEA. Full variable domain (rest looked up from reference TRBV11-3 and TRBJ1-2): EAGVVQSPRYKIIEKKQPVAFWCNPISGHNTLYWYLQNLGQGPELLIRYENEEAVDDSQLPKDRFSAERLKGVDSTLKIQPAELGDSAVYLCASSGQNYGYTFGSGTRLTVV.

The chain carries TRBV5-1 and TRBJ2-1; 14 bases map to TRBD2. Germline assignment: CDR1 SGHRS and CDR2 YFSETQ. The CDR3 length is 14 residues. Germline trimming cut 3 bases from V and 7 bases from J; bases unmatched to any gene: 0. DNA for the CDR3: TGCGCCAGCAGCTGGACTAGCGGGAGGAATGAGCAGTTCTTC. Translation gives CASSWTSGRNEQFF.

The chain employs TRBV5-1 and TRBJ2-3, with TRBD2 identical over 9 bases. V lost 8 bases, J lost 14 bases, and 18 bases stayed unmatched. The CDR3 totals 14 residues. Germline CDR1 SGHRS, CDR2 YFSETQ. CDR3 DNA sequence: TGCGCCAGTCGGACTTCGACTAGCGGCGTTCTCATGTATTTT. It specifies CASRTSTSGVLMYF. The full variable domain, its missing parts supplied by reference TRBV5-1 and TRBJ2-3, is KAGVTQTPRYLIKTRGQQVTLSCSPISGHRSVSWYQQTPGQGLQFLFEYFSETQRNKGNFPGRFSGRQFSNSRSEMNVSTLELGDSALYLCASRTSTSGVLMYFGPGTRLTVL.

The genes are TRBV19 and TRBJ2-3; 10 bases are shared with TRBD1. Per the germline V gene, CDR1 is LNHDA and CDR2 is SQIVND (reference sequence). The CDR3 extends over 15 amino acids. The ends lost 7 bases at V and 2 bases at J; junction bases unmatched: 6. CDR3 sequence: CASTRDRGSTDTQYF. The CDR3 DNA follows: TGTGCCAGTACGAGGGACAGGGGATCCACAGATACGCAGTATTTT.

The V and J genes are TRBV6-1 and TRBJ1-6; the match to TRBD1 covers 7 bases. The junction had 4 bases not matched to a gene; V was cut back by 7 bases and J by 7 bases. Per the germline V gene, CDR1 is MNHNS and CDR2 is SASEGT. The CDR3 loop spans 13 amino acids. The chain's CDR3 is CASTGQLNSPLHF. The CDR3 region has the DNA TGTGCCAGCACGGGACAGCTGAATTCACCCCTCCACTTT.

The chain has TRBV4-1 and TRBJ1-2; TRBD1 matches at 9 bases. The CDR3 loop spans 15 amino acids. The germline gives CDR1 MGHRA, CDR2 YSYEKL. V was clipped by 4 bases and J by 4 bases; unmatched bases: 7. The CDR3 sequence is CASSPAGQGGYGYTF. The DNA of the CDR3 is TGCGCCAGCAGCCCCGCGGGACAGGGCGGCTATGGCTACACCTTC.

The chain carries TRBV7-9 and TRBJ2-5; 15 bases fit TRBD2. CDR1 is SEHNR and CDR2 is FQNEAQ in the germline V gene (reference sequence). The J segment lost 11 bases and the V segment lost 4 bases, leaving 17 bases of the junction unmatched. The CDR3 spans 18 residues. The DNA of the CDR3 is TGTGCCAGCAGCTCGCCGGGACTAGCGGGGGGCGAGGCAGGGGGGCAGTACTTC. Translated, it gives CASSSPGLAGGEAGGQYF.

The chain combines TRBV5-4 with TRBJ2-2; 10 bases fit TRBD1. The length of the CDR3 is 17 residues. V dropped 4 bases and J dropped 5; count of bases not matched to a gene: 11. Germline-derived CDR1 and CDR2 are SGHNT and YYREEE (reference sequence). This CDR3 is CASSQPGTGVITGELFF. The CDR3 DNA reads as TGTGCCAGCAGCCAGCCGGGGACAGGGGTTATTACCGGGGAGCTGTTTTTT.